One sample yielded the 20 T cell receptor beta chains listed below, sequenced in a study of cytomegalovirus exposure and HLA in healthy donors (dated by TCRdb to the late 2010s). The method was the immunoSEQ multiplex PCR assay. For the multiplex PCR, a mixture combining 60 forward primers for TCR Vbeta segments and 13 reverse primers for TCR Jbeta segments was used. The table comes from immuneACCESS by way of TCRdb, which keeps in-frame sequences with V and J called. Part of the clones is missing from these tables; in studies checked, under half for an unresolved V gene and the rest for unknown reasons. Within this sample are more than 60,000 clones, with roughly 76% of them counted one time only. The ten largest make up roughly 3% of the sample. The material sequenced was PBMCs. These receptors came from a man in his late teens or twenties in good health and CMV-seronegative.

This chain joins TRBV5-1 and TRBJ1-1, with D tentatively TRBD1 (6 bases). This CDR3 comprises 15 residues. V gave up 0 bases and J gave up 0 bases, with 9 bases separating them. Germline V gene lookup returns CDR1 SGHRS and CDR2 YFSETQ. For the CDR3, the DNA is TGCGCCAGCAGCTTGGTGGCAGGGGTGAACACTGAAGCTTTCTTT. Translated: CASSLVAGVNTEAFF.

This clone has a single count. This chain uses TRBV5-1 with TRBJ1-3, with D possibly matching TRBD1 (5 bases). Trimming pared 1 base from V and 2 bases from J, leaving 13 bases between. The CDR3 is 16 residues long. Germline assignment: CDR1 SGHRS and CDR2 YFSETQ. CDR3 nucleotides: TGCGCCAGCAGCTTGCGGCAGGGCCAGGCTGGAAACACCATATATTTT. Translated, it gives CASSLRQGQAGNTIYF. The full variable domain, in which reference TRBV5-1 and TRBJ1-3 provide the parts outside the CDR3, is KAGVTQTPRYLIKTRGQQVTLSCSPISGHRSVSWYQQTPGQGLQFLFEYFSETQRNKGNFPGRFSGRQFSNSRSEMNVSTLELGDSALYLCASSLRQGQAGNTIYFGEGSWLTVV.

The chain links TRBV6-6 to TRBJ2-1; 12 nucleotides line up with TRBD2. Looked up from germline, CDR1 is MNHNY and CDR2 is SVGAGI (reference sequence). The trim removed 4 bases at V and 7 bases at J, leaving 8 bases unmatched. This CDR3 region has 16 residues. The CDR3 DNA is TGTGCCAGCAGTTCCCTCGGACTAGCGGGAAGAAATGAGCAGTTCTTC. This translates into CASSSLGLAGRNEQFF.

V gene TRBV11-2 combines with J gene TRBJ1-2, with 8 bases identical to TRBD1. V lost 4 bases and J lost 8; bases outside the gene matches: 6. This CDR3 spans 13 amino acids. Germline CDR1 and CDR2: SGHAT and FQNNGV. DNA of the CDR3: TGTGCCAGCAGCTCGCGGACAGGGTGGGGCTACACCTTC. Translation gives CASSSRTGWGYTF.

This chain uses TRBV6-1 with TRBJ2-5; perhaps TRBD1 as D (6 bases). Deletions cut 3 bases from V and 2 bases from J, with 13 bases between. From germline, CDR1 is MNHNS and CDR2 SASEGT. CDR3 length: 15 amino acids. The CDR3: CASSEALGGQETQYF. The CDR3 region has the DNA TGTGCCAGCAGTGAGGCCTTAGGGGGTCAAGAGACCCAGTACTTC.

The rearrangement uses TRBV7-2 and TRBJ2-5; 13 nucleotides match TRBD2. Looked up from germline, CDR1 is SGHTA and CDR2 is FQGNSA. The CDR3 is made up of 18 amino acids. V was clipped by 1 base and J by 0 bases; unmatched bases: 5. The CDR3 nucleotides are TGTGCCAGCAGCTTAGGTAGACTAGCGGGAGGCTACCAAGAGACCCAGTACTTC. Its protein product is CASSLGRLAGGYQETQYF.

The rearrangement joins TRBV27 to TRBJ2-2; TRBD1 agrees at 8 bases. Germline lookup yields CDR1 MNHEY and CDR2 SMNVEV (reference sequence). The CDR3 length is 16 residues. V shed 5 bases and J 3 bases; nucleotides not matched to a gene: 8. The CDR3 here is CASSAARGQDTGELFF. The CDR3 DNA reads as TGTGCCAGCAGTGCTGCAAGGGGACAGGACACCGGGGAGCTGTTTTTT.

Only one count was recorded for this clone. The CDR3 DNA follows: TGCAGCGCCCGACAGGGTTCCTACAATGAGCAGTTCTTC. Protein product: CSARQGSYNEQFF. This chain connects TRBV29-1 to TRBJ2-1, with 7 bases fitting TRBD1. The V segment lost 7 bases and the J segment 1 base; nucleotides outside the gene matches: 4. The CDR3 is 13 residues long. Per the germline V gene, CDR1 is SQVTM and CDR2 is ANQGSEA.

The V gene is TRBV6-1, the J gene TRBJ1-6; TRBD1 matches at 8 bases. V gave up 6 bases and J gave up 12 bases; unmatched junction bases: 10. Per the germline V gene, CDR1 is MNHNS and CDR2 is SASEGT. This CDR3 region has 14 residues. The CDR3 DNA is TGTGCCAGCAGGACCGGGACAGGCCCGCTACCCCTCCACTTT. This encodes CASRTGTGPLPLHF.

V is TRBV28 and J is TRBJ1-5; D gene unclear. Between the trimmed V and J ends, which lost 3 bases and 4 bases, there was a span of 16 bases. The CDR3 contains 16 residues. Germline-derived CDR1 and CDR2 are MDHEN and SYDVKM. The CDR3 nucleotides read TGTGCCAGCAGTTTTATGTGGACTCTTGGTAATCAGCCCCAGCATTTT. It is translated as CASSFMWTLGNQPQHF.

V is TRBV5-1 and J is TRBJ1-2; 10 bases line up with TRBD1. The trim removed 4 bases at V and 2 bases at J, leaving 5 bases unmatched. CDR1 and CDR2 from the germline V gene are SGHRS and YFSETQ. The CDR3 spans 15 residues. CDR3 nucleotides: TGCGCCAGCAGCCCCGGGACAGGGGTCAACTATGGCTACACCTTC. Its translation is CASSPGTGVNYGYTF.

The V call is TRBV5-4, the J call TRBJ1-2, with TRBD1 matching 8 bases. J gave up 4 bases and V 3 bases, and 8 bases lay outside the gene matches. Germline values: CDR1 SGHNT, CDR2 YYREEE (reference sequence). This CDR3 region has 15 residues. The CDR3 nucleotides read TGTGCCAGCAGCTCAGTCCAGGGGGCTGGCTATGGCTACACCTTC. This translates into CASSSVQGAGYGYTF.

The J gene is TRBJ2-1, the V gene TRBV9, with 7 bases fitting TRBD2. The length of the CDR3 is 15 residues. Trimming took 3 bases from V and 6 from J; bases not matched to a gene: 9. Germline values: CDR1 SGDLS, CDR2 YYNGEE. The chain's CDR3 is CASSARDYQLNEQFF. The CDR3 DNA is TGTGCCAGCAGCGCCAGGGACTACCAACTCAATGAGCAGTTCTTC. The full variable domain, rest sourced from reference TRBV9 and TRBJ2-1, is DSGVTQTPKHLITATGQRVTLRCSPRSGDLSVYWYQQSLDQGLQFLIQYYNGEERAKGNILERFSAQQFPDLHSELNLSSLELGDSALYFCASSARDYQLNEQFFGPGTRLTVL.

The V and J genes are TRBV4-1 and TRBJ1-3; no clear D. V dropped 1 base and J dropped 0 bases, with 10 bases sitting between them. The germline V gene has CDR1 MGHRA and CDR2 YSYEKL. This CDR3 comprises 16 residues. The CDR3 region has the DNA TGCGCCAGCAGCCAAGTAGGCGGCTACTCTGGAAACACCATATATTTT. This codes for CASSQVGGYSGNTIYF.

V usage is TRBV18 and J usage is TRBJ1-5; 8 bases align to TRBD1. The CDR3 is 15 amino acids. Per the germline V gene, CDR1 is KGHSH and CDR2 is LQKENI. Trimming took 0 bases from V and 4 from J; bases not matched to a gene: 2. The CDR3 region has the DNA TGTGCCAGCTCACCACCGGGACAGGAGAATCAGCCCCAGCATTTT. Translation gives CASSPPGQENQPQHF.

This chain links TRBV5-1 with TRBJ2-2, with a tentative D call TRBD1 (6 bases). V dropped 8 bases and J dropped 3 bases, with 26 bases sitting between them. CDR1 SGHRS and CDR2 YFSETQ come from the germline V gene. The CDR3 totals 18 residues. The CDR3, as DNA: TGCGCCAGTCGTCCTCGCCACAGGGTGGAATTGGACACCGGGGAGCTGTTTTTT. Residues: CASRPRHRVELDTGELFF.

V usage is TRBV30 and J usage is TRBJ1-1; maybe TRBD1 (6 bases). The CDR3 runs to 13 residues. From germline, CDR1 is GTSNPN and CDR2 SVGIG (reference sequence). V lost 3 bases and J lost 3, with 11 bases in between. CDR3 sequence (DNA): TGTGCCTGGAGGATACCAGGGGACACTGAAGCTTTCTTT. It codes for CAWRIPGDTEAFF. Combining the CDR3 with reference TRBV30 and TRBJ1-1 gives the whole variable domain SQTIHQWPATLVQPVGSPLSLECTVEGTSNPNLYWYRQAAGRGLQLLFYSVGIGQISSEVPQNLSASRPQDRQFILSSKKLLLSDSGFYLCAWRIPGDTEAFFGQGTRLTVV.

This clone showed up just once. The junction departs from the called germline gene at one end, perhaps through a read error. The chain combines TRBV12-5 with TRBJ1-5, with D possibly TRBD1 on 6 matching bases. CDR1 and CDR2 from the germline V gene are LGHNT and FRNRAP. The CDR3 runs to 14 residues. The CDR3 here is CASALGGLSQPQHF. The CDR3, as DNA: TGTGCTAGTGCTTTGGGGGGGCTCAGTCAGCCCCAGCATTTT.

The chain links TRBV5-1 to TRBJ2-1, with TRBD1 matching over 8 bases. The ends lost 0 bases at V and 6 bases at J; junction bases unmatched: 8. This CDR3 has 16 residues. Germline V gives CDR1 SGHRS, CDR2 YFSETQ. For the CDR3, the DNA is TGCGCCAGCAGCTTGGTAGTAAGCCAGGGGGCCAATGAGCAGTTCTTC. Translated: CASSLVVSQGANEQFF.

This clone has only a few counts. CDR3 amino acids: CASSYSREGGHEQYV. CDR3 DNA sequence: TGTGCCAGCAGTTACTCCAGGGAAGGGGGCCACGAGCAGTACGTC. The chain is built from TRBV6-5 and TRBJ2-7; 7 nucleotides agree with TRBD1. This CDR3 has 15 amino acids. The junction had 7 bases not matched to a gene; V was cut back by 0 bases and J by 5 bases. The germline CDR1 and CDR2 sequences are MNHEY and SVGAGI.